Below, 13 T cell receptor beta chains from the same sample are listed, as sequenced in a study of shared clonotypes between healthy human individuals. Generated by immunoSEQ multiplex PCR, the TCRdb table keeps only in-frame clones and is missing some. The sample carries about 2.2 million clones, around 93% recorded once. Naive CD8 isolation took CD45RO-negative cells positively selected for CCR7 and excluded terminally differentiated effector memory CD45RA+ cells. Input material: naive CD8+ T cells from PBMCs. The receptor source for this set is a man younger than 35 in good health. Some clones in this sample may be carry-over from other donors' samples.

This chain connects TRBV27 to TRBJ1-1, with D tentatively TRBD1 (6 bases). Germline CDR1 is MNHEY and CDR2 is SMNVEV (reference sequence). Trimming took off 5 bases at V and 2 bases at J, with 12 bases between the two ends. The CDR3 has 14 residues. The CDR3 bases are TGTGCCAGCAGTCGCGGTGGGGGCAACACTGAAGCTTTCTTT. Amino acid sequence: CASSRGGGNTEAFF.

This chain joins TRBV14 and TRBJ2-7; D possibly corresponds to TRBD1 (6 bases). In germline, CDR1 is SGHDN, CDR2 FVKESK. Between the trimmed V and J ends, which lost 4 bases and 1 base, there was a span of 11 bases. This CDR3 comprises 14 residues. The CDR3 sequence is CASSPGVMSYEQYF. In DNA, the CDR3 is TGTGCCAGCAGCCCAGGGGTGATGTCCTACGAGCAGTACTTC. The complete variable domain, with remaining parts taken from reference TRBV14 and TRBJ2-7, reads EAGVTQFPSHSVIEKGQTVTLRCDPISGHDNLYWYRRVMGKEIKFLLHFVKESKQDESGMPNNRFLAERTGGTYSTLKVQPAELEDSGVYFCASSPGVMSYEQYFGPGTRLTVT.

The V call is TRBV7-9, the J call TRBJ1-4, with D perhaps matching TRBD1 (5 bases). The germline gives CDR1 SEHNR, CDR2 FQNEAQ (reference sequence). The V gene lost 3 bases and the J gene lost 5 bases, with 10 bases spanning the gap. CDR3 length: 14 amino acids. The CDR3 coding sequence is TGTGCCAGCAGCTTGTCGGGGGTGAATGAAAAACTGTTTTTT. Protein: CASSLSGVNEKLFF. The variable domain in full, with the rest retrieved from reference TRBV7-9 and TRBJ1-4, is DTGVSQNPRHKITKRGQNVTFRCDPISEHNRLYWYRQTLGQGPEFLTYFQNEAQLEKSRLLSDRFSAERPKGSFSTLEIQRTEQGDSAMYLCASSLSGVNEKLFFGSGTQLSVL.

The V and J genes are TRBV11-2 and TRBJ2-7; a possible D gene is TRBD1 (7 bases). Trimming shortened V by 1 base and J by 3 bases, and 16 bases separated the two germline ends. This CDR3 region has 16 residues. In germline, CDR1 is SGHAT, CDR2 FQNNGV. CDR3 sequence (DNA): TGTGCCAGCAGCTTAGCTCCCGCGGGACAGTTCTACGAGCAGTACTTC. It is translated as CASSLAPAGQFYEQYF.

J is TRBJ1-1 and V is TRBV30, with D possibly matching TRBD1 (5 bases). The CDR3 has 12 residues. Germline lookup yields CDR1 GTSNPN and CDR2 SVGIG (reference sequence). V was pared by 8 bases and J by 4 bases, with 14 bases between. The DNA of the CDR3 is TGTGCCCAACGAGGGGCAGCCACTGAAGCTTTCTTT. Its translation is CAQRGAATEAFF.

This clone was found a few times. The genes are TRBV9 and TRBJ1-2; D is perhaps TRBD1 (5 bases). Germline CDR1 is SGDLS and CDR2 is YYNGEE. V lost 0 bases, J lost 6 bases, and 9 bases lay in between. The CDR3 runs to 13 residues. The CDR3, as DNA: TGTGCCAGCAGCGTAGGAGGGACGGATGGCTACACCTTC. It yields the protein CASSVGGTDGYTF.

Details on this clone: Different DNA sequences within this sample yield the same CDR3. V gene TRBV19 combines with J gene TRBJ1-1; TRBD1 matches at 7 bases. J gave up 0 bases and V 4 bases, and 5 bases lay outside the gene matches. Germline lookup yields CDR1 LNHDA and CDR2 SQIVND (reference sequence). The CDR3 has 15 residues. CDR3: CASSTRTGLNTEAFF. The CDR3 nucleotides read TGTGCCAGTAGTACTAGGACAGGACTGAACACTGAAGCTTTCTTT.

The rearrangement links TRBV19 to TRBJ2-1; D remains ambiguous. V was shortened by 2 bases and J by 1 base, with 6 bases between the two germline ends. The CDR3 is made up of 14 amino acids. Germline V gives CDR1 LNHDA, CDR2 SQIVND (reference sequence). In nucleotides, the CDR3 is TGTGCCAGTAGTATATTCGGATCCTACAATGAGCAGTTCTTC. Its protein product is CASSIFGSYNEQFF.

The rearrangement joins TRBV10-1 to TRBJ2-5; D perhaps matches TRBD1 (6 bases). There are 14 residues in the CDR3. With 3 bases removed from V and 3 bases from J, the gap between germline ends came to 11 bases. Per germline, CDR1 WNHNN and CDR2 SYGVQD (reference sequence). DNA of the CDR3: TGCGCCAGCAGTGAAACAGGGATGGAAGAGACCCAGTACTTC. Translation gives CASSETGMEETQYF.

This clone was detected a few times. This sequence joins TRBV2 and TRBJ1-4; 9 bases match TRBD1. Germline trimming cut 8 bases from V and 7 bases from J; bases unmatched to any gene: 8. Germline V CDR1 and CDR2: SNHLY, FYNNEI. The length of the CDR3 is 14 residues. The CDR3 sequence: CASLGWDRVEKLFF. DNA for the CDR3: TGTGCCAGCTTGGGGTGGGACAGGGTTGAAAAACTGTTTTTT.

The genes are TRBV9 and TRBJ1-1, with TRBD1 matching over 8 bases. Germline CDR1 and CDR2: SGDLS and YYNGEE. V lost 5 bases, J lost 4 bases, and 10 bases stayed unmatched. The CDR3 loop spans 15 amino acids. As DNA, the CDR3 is TGTGCCAGCAGAGGAACCGGACAGGGTGGCACTGAAGCTTTCTTT. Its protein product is CASRGTGQGGTEAFF.

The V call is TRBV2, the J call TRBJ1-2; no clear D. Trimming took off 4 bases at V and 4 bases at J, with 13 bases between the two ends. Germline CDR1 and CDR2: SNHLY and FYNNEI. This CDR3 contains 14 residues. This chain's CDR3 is CASSGRNTPYGYTF. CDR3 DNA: TGTGCCAGCAGTGGTCGGAATACCCCCTATGGCTACACCTTC.

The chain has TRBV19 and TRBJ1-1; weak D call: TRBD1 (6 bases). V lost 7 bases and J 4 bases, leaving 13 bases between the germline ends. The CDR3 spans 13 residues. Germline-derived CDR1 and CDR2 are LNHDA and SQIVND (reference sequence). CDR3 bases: TGTGCCAGTATCTTAGGAGGGGGCACTGAAGCTTTCTTT. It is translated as CASILGGGTEAFF.